This T cell receptor (beta chain) was identified in a study of regulatory T cells in long-lasting Graves disease. Study-level points and caveats: Persistent Graves' patients showed less TCR diversity than newly diagnosed ones.

This clonotype was detected only a few times. Its antigen is currently unknown. The germline gene is not matched at one end of the junction; a read error may be the cause. Germline CDR1 PRHDT, CDR2 FYEKMQ (reference sequence). The CDR3 length is 14 residues. Regarding time point: newly diagnosed GD, antithyroid drugs for less than 3 months. Isolated PBMC RNA provided the starting material for the TCR library. The TCR beta library used iRepertoire HTBI primers with Arm-PCR amplification of CDR3. TCRdb processed the multiplex PCR reads anew with MiXCR; each CDR3 protein has one entry. Counted here are around 400,000 distinct CDR3 sequences, roughly 15% occurring once; the ten biggest clones make up approximately 7.8%. This sample also belongs to another study, concerning T cells in Graves' hyperthyroidism and ophthalmopathy. From that paper: A set of HTBI primers served as the primers for a first-round RT-PCR of the TCR CDR3.

The source material was peripheral blood mononuclear cells (PBMCs), sampled at new diagnosis, from a patient treated with antithyroid drugs. The chain has TRBV13 and TRBJ2-7, with 8 bases identical to TRBD1. The clonotype originates from a woman aged 40 to 50 with Graves disease. The DNA of the CDR3 is TGTGCCAGCAGCTCGACAGGGGCCTCCCACGAGCAGTACTTC. Translated, it gives CASSSTGASHEQYF.